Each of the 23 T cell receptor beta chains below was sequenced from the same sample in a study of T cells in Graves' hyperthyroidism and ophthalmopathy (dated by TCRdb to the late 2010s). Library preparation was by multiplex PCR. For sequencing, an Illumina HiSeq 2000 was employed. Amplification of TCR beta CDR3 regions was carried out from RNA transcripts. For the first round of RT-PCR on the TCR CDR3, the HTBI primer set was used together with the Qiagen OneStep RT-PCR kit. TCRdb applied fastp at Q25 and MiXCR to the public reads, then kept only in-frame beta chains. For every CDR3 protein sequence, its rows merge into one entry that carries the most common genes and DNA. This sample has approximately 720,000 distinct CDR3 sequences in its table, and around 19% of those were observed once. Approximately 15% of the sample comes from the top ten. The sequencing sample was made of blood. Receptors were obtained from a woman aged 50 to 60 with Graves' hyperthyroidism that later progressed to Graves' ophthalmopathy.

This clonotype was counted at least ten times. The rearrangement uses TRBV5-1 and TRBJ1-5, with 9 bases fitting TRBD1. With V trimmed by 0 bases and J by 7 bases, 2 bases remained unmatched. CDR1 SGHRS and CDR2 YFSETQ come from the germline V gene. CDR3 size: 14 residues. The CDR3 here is CASSLGQGVQPQHF. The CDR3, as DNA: TGCGCCAGCAGCTTGGGACAGGGGGTACAGCCCCAGCATTTT.

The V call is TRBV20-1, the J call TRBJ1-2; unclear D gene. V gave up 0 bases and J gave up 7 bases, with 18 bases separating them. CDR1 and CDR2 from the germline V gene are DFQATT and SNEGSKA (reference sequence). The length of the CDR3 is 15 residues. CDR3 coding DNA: TGCAGTGCTAGAGATGCGTTTATAGGGTCAGGTGGCTACACCTTC. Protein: CSARDAFIGSGGYTF.

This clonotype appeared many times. CDR3 in DNA: TGTGCCAGCAGCTCGACAGGGGGCGGGTACGAGCAGTACTTC. Translated: CASSSTGGGYEQYF. J is TRBJ2-7 and V is TRBV11-2, with 10 bases identical to TRBD1. The length of the CDR3 is 14 residues. The J segment lost 4 bases and the V segment lost 4 bases, leaving 4 bases of the junction unmatched. Germline V CDR1 and CDR2: SGHAT, FQNNGV.

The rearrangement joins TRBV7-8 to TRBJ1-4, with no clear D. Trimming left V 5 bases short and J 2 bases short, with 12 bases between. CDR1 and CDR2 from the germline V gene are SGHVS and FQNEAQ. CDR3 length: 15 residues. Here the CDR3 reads CASSPSVGTNEKLFF. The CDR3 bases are TGTGCCAGCAGCCCTAGTGTCGGGACTAATGAAAAACTGTTTTTT.

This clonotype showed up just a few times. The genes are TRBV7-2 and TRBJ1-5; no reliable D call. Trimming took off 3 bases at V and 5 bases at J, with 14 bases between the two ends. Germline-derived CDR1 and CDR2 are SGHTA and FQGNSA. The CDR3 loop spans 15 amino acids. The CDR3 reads CASSFVGDGDQPQHF. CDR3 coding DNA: TGTGCCAGCAGCTTCGTCGGAGATGGTGATCAGCCCCAGCATTTT.

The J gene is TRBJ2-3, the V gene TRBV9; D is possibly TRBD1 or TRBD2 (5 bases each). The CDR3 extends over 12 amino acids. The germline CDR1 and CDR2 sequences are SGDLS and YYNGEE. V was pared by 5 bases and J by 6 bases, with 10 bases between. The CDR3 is CASRGVADTQYF. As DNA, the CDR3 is TGTGCCAGCAGAGGGGTAGCGGATACGCAGTATTTT.

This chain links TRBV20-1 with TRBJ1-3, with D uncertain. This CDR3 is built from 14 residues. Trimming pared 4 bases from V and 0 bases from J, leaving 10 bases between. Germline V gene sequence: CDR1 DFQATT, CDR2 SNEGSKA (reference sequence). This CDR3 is CSAIGWGSGNTIYF. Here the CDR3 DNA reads TGCAGTGCTATAGGTTGGGGCTCTGGAAACACCATATATTTT.

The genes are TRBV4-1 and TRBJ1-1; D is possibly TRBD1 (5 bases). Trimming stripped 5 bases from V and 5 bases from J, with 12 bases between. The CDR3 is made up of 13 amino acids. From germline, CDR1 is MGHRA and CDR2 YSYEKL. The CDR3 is CASSVGGWTEAFF. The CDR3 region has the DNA TGCGCCAGCAGCGTGGGGGGTTGGACTGAAGCTTTCTTT.

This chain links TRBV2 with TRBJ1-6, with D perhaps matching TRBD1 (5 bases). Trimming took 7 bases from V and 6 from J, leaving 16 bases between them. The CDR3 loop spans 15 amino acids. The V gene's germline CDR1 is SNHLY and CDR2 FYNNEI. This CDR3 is CASKYGGSVNSPLHF. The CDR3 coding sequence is TGTGCCAGCAAGTACGGGGGGTCGGTTAATTCACCCCTCCACTTT.

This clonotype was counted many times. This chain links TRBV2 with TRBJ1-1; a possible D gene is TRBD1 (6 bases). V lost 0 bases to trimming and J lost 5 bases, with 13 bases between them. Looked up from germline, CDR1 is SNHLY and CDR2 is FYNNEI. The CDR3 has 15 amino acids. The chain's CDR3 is CASSEAGQGRTEAFF. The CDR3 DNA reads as TGTGCCAGCAGTGAAGCTGGCCAGGGGAGGACTGAAGCTTTCTTT.

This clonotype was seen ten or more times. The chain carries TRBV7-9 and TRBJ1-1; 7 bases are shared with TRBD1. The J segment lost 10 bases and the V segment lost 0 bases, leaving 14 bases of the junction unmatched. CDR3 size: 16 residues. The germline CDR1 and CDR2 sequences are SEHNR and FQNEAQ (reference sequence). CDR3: CASSLAASGGGSRAFF. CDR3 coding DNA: TGTGCCAGCAGCTTAGCGGCGTCAGGGGGTGGATCACGAGCTTTCTTT.

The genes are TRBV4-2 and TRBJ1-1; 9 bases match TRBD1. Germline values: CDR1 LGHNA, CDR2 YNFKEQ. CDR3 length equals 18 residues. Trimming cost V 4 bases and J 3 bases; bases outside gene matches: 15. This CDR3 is CASSRFRLGTGFDTEAFF. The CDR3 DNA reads TGTGCCAGCAGCCGCTTCAGGTTGGGGACAGGGTTTGACACTGAAGCTTTCTTT.

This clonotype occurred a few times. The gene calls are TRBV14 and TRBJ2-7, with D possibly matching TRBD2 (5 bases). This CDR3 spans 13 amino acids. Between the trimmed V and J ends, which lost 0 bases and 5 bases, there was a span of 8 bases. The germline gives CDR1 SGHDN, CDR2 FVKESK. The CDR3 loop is CASSQDRRNEQYF. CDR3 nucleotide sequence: TGTGCCAGCAGCCAAGATCGGAGGAACGAGCAGTACTTC.

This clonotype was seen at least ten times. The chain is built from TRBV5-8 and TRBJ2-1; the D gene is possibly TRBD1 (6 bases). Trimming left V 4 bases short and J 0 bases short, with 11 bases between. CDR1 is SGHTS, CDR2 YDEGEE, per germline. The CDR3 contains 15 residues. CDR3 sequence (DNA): TGTGCCAGCAGCCAGACAGGCCTCTCCTACAATGAGCAGTTCTTC. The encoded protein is CASSQTGLSYNEQFF.

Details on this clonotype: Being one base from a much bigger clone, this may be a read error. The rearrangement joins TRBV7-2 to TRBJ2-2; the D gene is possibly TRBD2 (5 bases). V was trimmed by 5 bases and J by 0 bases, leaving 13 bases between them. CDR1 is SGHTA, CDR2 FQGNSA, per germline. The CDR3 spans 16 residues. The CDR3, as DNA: TGTGCCAGCAGCCAGGCGGCACTAGCGAACACCGGGGAGCTGTTTTTT. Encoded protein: CASSQAALANTGELFF.

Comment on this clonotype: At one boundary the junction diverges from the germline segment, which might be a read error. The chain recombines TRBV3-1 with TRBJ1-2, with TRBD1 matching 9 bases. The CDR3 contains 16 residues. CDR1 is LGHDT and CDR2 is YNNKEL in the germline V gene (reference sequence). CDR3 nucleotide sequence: TGTGCCAGCAGCCCATACCGGGACAGGGCTATCTATGGCCACACCTTC. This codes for CASSPYRDRAIYGHTF.

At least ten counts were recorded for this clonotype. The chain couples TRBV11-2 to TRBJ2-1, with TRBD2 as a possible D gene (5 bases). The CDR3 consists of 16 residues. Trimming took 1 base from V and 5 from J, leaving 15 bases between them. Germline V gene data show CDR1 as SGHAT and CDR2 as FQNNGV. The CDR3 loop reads CASSLARQDLNNEQFF. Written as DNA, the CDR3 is TGTGCCAGCAGCTTAGCCCGCCAGGACTTGAACAATGAGCAGTTCTTC.

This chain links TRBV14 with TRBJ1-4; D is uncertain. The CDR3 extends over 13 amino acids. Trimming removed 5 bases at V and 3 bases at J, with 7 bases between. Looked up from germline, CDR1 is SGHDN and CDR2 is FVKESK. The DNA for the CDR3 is TGTGCCAGCAGCGTCACTCCTAATGAAAAACTGTTTTTT. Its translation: CASSVTPNEKLFF.

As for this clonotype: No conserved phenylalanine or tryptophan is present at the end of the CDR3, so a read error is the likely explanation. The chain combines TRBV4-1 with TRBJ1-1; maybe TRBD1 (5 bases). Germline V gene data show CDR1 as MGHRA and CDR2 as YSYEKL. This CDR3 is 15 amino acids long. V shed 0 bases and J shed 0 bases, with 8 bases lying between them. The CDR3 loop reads CASSQEYRLNTEAFL. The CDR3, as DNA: TGCGCCAGCAGCCAAGAGTACAGGCTGAACACTGAAGCTTTCCTT.

The CDR3 coding sequence is TGTGCCAGCAGGGGCCTAGGGGAGGGCCCGATGAACACTGAAGCTTTCTTT. Residues: CASRGLGEGPMNTEAFF. The chain carries TRBV25-1 and TRBJ1-1; TRBD1 is a possible D gene (5 bases). V lost 6 bases and J lost 0, with 20 bases in between. The CDR3 sequence is 17 residues long. Germline V CDR1 and CDR2: MGHDK, SYGVNS.

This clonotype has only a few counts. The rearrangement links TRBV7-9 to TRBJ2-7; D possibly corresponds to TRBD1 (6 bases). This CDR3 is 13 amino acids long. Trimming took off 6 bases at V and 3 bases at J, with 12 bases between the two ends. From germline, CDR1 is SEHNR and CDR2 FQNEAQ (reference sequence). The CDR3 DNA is TGTGCCAGCAGAGACCGGGACAACTACGAGCAGTACTTC. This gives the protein CASRDRDNYEQYF. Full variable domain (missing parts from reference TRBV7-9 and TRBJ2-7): DTGVSQNPRHKITKRGQNVTFRCDPISEHNRLYWYRQTLGQGPEFLTYFQNEAQLEKSRLLSDRFSAERPKGSFSTLEIQRTEQGDSAMYLCASRDRDNYEQYFGPGTRLTVT.

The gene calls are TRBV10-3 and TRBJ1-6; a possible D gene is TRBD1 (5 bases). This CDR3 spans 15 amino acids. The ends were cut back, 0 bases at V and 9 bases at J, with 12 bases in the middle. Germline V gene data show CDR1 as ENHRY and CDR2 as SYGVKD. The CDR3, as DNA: TGTGCCATCAGTGAGTCGGGGGGGTGGCGTTCACCCCTCCACTTT. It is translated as CAISESGGWRSPLHF.

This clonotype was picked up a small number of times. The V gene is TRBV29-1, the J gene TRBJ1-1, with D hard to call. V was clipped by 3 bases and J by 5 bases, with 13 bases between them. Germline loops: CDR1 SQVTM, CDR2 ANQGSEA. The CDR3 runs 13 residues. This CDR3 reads CSVDAPGVTEAFF. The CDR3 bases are TGCAGCGTTGATGCGCCCGGAGTTACTGAAGCTTTCTTT. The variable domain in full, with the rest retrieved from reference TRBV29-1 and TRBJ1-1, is SAVISQKPSRDICQRGTSLTIQCQVDSQVTMMFWYRQQPGQSLTLIATANQGSEATYESGFVIDKFPISRPNLTFSTLTVSNMSPEDSSIYLCSVDAPGVTEAFFGQGTRLTVV.